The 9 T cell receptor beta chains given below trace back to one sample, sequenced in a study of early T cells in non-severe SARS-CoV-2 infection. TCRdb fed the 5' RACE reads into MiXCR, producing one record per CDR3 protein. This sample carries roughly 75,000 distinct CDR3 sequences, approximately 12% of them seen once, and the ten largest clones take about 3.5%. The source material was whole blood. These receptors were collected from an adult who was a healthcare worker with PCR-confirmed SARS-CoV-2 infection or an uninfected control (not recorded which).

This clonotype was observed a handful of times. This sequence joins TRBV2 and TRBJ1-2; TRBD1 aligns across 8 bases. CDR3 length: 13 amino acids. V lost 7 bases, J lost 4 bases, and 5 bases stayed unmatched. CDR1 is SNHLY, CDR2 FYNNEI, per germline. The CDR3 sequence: CASTKDRGYGYTF. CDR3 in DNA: TGTGCCAGCACGAAAGACAGGGGCTATGGCTACACCTTC.

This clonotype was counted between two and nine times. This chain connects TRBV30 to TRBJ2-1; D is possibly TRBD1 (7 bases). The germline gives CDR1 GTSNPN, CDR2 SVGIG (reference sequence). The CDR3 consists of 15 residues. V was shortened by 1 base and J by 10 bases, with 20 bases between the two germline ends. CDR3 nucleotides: TGTGCCTGGAGTGCTGGGGGGACAGCCTCCTGGGAGCAGTTCTTC. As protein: CAWSAGGTASWEQFF.

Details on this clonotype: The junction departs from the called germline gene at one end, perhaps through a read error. The CDR3 nucleotides are TGTGCCAGTAGTATAGGGGGACGGTCCAATCAGCCCCAACATTTT. Encoded protein: CASSIGGRSNQPQHF. This rearrangement joins TRBV19 to TRBJ1-5; D may be TRBD1 (5 bases). CDR3 length: 15 residues. From germline, CDR1 is LNHDA and CDR2 SQIVND (reference sequence).

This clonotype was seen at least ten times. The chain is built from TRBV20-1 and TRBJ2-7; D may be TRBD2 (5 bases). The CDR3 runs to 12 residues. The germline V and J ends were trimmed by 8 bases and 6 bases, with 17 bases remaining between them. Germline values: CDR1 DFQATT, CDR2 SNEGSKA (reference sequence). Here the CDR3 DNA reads TGCAGTCCACGGGCGAACGCGGGCGAGCAGTACTTC. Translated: CSPRANAGEQYF.

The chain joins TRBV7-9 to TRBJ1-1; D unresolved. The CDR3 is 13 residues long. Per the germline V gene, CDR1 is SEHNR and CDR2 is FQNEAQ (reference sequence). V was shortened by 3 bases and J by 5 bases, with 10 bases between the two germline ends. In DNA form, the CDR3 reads TGTGCCAGCAGCTTGGACGGGCGGACTGAAGCTTTCTTT. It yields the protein CASSLDGRTEAFF. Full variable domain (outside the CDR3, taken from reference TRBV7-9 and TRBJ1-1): DTGVSQNPRHKITKRGQNVTFRCDPISEHNRLYWYRQTLGQGPEFLTYFQNEAQLEKSRLLSDRFSAERPKGSFSTLEIQRTEQGDSAMYLCASSLDGRTEAFFGQGTRLTVV.

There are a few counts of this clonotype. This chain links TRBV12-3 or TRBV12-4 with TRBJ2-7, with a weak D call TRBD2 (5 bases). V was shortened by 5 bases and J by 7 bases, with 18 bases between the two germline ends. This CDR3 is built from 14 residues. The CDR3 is CASSPWTGTREQYF. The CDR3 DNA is TGTGCCAGCAGTCCTTGGACGGGAACGAGGGAGCAGTACTTC.

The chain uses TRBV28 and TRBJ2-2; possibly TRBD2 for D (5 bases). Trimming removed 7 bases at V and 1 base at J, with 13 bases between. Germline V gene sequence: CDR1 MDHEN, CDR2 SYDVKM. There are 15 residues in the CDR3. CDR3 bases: TGTGCCAGCAAGGCGGGCTCTCTGAACACCGGGGAGCTGTTTTTT. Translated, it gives CASKAGSLNTGELFF.

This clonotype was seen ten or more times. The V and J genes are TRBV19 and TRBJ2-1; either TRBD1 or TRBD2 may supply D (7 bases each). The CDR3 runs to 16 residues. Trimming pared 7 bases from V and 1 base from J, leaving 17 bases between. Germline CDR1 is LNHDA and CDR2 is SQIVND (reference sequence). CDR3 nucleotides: TGTGCCAGTACAGGGGGTTCTAGCGGTTCCTACAATGAGCAGTTCTTC. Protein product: CASTGGSSGSYNEQFF.

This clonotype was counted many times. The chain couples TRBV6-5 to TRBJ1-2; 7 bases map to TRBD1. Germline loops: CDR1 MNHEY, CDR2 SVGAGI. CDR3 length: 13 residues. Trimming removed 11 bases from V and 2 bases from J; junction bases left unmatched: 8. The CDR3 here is CACRQGSNYGYTF. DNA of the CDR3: TGTGCCTGCCGACAGGGATCGAACTATGGCTACACCTTC.